The 6 T cell receptor beta chains in this list originate from one sample, sequenced in a study of neoadjuvant anti-PD-1 for oral cavity cancer. Time point given: after neoadjuvant nivolumab, at surgical resection. TCRdb's table, derived via immunoSEQ multiplex PCR, lists solely in-frame clones and lacks some. Of 20,000 to 25,000 clones in the sample, about 27% were seen once. This material consisted of tumor tissue, taken after nivolumab (anti-PD-1) treatment. These receptors all stem from a person between 40 and 85 years old with oral cavity squamous cell carcinoma.

This rearrangement joins TRBV2 to TRBJ2-1; 11 bases fit TRBD2. V dropped 4 bases and J dropped 8; count of bases not matched to a gene: 7. The CDR3 loop spans 15 amino acids. The germline CDR1 and CDR2 sequences are SNHLY and FYNNEI. CDR3 in DNA: TGTGCCAGCAGTGTTAGCGGGGGGGCATGGGATGAGCAGTTCTTC. Amino acids: CASSVSGGAWDEQFF.

J is TRBJ2-7 and V is TRBV30; D may be TRBD1 or TRBD2 (5 bases each). CDR1 is GTSNPN and CDR2 is SVGIG in the germline V gene (reference sequence). The CDR3 has 14 amino acids. The V gene lost 3 bases and the J gene lost 2 bases, with 14 bases spanning the gap. The CDR3 spells CAWRTGTITYEQYF. CDR3 nucleotide sequence: TGTGCCTGGAGAACCGGGACGATTACCTACGAGCAGTACTTC.

This rearrangement joins TRBV5-1 to TRBJ2-7; D is perhaps TRBD1 (5 bases). CDR3 length equals 13 residues. The germline CDR1 and CDR2 sequences are SGHRS and YFSETQ. Trimming removed 0 bases at V and 5 bases at J, with 9 bases between. The CDR3 coding sequence is TGCGCCAGCAGCTTGGGCAGGGCCAACGAGCAGTACTTC. Its translation is CASSLGRANEQYF.

This clone came up a few times. The rearrangement uses TRBV20-1 and TRBJ1-2, with D perhaps matching TRBD1 (5 bases). CDR1 is DFQATT and CDR2 is SNEGSKA in the germline V gene (reference sequence). This CDR3 is built from 11 residues. Trimming cost V 3 bases and J 7 bases, with 9 bases left between them. The CDR3 DNA follows: TGCAGTGCTAGGGGGGGTCTTGGCTACACCTTC. This encodes CSARGGLGYTF.

Worth noting for this clone: The junction does not match germline at one end; this may be a read error. The rearrangement joins TRBV7-7 to TRBJ2-3; D not certain. Germline CDR1 is SSHAT and CDR2 is FNYEAQ (reference sequence). CDR3 length: 12 amino acids. This chain's CDR3 is CASSQPADTQYF. DNA of the CDR3: TGTGCTAGCAGCCAACCAGCAGATACGCAGTATTTT.

This rearrangement joins TRBV28 to TRBJ2-1; the match to TRBD2 covers 9 bases. CDR1 and CDR2 from the germline V gene are MDHEN and SYDVKM. This CDR3 is built from 14 residues. V shed 5 bases and J 8 bases; nucleotides not matched to a gene: 7. The CDR3 coding sequence is TGTGCCAGCAGTAGTAGCGGGGGTTGGGATGAGCAGTTCTTC. It encodes CASSSSGGWDEQFF.